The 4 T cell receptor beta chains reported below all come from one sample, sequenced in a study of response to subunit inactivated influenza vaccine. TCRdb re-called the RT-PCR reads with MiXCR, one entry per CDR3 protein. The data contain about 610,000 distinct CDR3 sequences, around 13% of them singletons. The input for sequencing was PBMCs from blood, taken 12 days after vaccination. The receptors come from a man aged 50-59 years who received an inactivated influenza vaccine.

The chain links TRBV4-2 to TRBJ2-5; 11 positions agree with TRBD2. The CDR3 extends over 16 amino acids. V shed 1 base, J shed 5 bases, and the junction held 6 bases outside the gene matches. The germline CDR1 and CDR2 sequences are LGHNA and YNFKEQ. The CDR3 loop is CASSQGEVAGGETQYF. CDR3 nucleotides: TGTGCCAGCAGCCAAGGGGAGGTAGCGGGAGGGGAGACCCAGTACTTC.

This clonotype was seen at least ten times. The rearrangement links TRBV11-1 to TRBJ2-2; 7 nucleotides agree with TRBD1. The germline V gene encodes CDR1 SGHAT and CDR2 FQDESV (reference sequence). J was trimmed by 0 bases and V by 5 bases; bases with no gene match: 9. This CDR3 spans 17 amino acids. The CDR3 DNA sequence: TGTGCCAGCAGCCCTAGGACAGGAGGAGCGAACACCGGGGAGCTGTTTTTT. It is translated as CASSPRTGGANTGELFF.

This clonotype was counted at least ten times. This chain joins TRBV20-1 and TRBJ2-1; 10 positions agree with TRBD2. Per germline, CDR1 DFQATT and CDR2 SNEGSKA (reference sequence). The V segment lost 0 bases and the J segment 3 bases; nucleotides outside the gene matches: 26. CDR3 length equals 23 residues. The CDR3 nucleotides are TGCAGTGCTAGAGACCGAAAGGCGTGGCTAGCGGGAGCGATGGCCCACCGCTACAATGAGCAGTTCTTC. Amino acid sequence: CSARDRKAWLAGAMAHRYNEQFF.

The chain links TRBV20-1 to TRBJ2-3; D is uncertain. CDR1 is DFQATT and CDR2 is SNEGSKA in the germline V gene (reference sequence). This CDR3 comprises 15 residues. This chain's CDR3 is CSHKGSAPSTDTQYF. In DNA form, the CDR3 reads TGCAGCCACAAAGGCAGCGCTCCAAGCACAGATACGCAGTATTTT.